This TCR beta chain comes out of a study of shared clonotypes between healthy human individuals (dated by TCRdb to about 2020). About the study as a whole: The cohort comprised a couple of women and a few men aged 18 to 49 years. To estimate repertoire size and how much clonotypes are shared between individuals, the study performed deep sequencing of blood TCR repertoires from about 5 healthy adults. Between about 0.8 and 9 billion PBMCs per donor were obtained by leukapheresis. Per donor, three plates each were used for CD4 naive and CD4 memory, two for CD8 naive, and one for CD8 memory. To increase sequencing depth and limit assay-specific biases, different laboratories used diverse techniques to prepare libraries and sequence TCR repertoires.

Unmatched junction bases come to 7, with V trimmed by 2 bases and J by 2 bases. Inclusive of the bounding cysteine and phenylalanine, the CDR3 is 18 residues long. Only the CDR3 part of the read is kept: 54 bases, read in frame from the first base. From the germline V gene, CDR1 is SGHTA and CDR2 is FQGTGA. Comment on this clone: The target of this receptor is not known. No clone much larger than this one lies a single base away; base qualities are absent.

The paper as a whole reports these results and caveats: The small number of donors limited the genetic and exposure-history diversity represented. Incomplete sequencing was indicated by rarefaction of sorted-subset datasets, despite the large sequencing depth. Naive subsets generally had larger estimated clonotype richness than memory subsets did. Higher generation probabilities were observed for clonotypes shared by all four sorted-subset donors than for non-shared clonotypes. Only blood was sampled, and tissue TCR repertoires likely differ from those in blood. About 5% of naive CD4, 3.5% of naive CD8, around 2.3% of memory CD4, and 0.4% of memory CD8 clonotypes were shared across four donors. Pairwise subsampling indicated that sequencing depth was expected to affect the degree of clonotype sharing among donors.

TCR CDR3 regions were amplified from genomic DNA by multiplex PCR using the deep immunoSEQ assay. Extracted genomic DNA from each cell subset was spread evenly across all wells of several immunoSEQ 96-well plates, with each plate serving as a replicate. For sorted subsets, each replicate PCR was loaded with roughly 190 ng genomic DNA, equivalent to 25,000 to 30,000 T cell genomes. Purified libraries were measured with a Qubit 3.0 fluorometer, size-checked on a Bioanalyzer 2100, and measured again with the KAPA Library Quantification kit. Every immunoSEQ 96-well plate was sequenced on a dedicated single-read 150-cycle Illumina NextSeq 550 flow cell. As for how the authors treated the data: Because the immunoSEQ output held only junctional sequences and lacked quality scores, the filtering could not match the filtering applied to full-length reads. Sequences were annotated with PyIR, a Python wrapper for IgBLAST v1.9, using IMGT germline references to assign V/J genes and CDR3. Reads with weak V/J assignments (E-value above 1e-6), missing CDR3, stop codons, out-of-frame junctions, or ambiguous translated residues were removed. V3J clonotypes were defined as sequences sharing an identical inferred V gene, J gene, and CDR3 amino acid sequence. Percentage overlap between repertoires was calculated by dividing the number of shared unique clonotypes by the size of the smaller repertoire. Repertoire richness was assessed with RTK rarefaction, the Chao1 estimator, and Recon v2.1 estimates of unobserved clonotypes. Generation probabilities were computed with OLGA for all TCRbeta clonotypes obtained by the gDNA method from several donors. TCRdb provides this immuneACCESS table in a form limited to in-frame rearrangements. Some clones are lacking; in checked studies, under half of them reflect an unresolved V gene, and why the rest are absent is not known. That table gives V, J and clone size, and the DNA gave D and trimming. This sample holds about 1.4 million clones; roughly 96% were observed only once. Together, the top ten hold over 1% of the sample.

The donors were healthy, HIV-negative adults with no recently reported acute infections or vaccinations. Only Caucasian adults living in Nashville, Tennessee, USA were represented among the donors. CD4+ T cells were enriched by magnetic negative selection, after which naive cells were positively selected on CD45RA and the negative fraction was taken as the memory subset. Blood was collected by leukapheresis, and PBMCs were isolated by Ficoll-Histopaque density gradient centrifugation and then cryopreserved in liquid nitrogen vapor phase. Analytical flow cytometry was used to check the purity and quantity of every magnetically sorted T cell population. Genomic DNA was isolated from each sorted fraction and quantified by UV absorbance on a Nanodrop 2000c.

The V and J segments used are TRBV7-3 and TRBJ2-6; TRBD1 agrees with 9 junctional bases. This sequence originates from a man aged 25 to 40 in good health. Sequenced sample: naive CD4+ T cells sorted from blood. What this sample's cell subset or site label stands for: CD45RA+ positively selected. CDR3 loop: CASSLGQGINTGANVLTF. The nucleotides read TGTGCCAGCAGCTTAGGACAGGGGATAAACACTGGGGCCAACGTCCTGACTTTC.